This T cell receptor beta chain was observed in a study of T cell responses to AZD1222 COVID-19 vaccine. V gave up 0 bases and J gave up 0 bases, with 6 bases separating them. The CDR3 extends over 15 amino acids. Germline CDR1 SEHNR, CDR2 FQNEAQ (reference sequence). Clones were sequenced by immunoSEQ multiplex PCR, and TCRdb holds only the in-frame ones, with some missing. The table shows some 190,000 clones, with around 94% occurring only once. The origin of this receptor is an adult who received the MenACWY meningococcal vaccine as a control. The source was peripheral blood, collected 28 days after the second dose of the MenACWY control vaccine. The chain employs TRBV7-9 and TRBJ2-1; D not certain. CDR3 loop: CASSLAETSYNEQFF. CDR3 coding DNA: TGTGCCAGCAGCTTAGCGGAGACCTCCTACAATGAGCAGTTCTTC.